Listed below are T cell receptor beta chains from one sample, sequenced in a study of CD4 T cells in relation to SARS-CoV-2 and coronaviruses. Libraries were prepared by immunoSEQ multiplex PCR; TCRdb keeps only in-frame clonotypes and omits some of them. The profile shows about 37,000 clones, roughly 88% of them singletons. Specimen: memory CD4+ T cells from PBMCs. Every receptor here comes from an adult with COVID-19. The CDR3 runs from the conserved cysteine through the conserved F or W. The D gene is left open where the match is weak.

V gene	CDR3 length	D gene	J gene	CDR3 DNA	CDR3 protein
TRBV3-1/TRBV3-2	14	-	TRBJ1-1	TGTGCCAGCAGCCAAGTAACCGGGATCACTGAAGCTTTCTTT	CASSQVTGITEAFF
TRBV20-1	13	-	TRBJ1-2	TGCAGTGCTAGTCTCGTCAGGGGCTATGGCTACACCTTC	CSASLVRGYGYTF
TRBV25-1	17	TRBD2	TRBJ2-3	TGTGCCAGCAGGGGCCTAGCGGGAGATTCTCGATCAGATACGCAGTATTTT	CASRGLAGDSRSDTQYF
TRBV28	12	-	TRBJ2-7	TGTGCCAGCAGGCAGGGGCGCCACGAGCAGTACTTC	CASRQGRHEQYF
TRBV30	15	-	TRBJ1-2	TGTGCCTGGAGGCCCGGGACTGGGGGGTTTCATGGCTACACCTTC	CAWRPGTGGFHGYTF
TRBV4-2	13	-	TRBJ2-7	TGTGCCAGCAGCCAAGATTTGGCTTCCGAGCAGTACTTC	CASSQDLASEQYF
TRBV11-1	14	-	TRBJ2-5	TGTGCCAGCAGCTTAGGTGGGAAACAAGAGACCCAGTACTTC	CASSLGGKQETQYF
TRBV2	14	-	TRBJ2-1	TGTGCCAGCAGGGACAGCTTCTCCTACAATGAGCAGTTCTTC	CASRDSFSYNEQFF
TRBV30	10	-	TRBJ2-7	TGTTGGGCTAGCAACTACGAGCAGTACTTC	CWASNYEQYF
TRBV5-5	16	-	TRBJ2-1	TGTGCCAGCAGCTTGTTGGTCAGTCCAGTATACAATGAGCAGTTCTTC	CASSLLVSPVYNEQFF
TRBV28	16	-	TRBJ2-7	TGTGCCAGCATGGATTTGGGGTGGGTCTCCAGGGACGAGCAGTACTTC	CASMDLGWVSRDEQYF
TRBV19	13	-	TRBJ2-1	TGTGCCAGCCGACAGGGAGGCTACAATGAGCAGTTCTTC	CASRQGGYNEQFF
TRBV5-4	13	-	TRBJ2-2	TGTGCCAGCAGCCCTGACTTGACCGGGGAGCTGTTTTTT	CASSPDLTGELFF
TRBV7-9	18	TRBD2	TRBJ2-7	TGTGCCAGCAGCTCCGAGAGGGTGAAGGGCGGGAGGCAACACGAGCAGTACTTC	CASSSERVKGGRQHEQYF